These 21 T cell receptor beta chains were all obtained from the same sample, sequenced in a study of OX40 agonist ivuxolimab in advanced cancers. Repertoires were generated with immunoSEQ multiplex PCR, while TCRdb's copy carries only in-frame clones and drops some. This table has about 64,000 clones, around 84% appearing once. The sequences come from CD4+ or CD8+ T cells sorted from blood, collected in a trial of the OX40 agonist ivuxolimab. These receptor sequences come from an adult with an advanced solid tumor such as melanoma, head and neck, liver or kidney cancer.

The J gene is TRBJ2-1, the V gene TRBV28, with TRBD2 as a possible D gene (9 bases). Per the germline V gene, CDR1 is MDHEN and CDR2 is SYDVKM. V was shortened by 4 bases and J by 7 bases, with 26 bases between the two germline ends. The CDR3 spans 18 residues. The CDR3, as DNA: TGTGCCAGCAGTTCTTATCTTTACAGGGGGACTAGCAATAATGAGCAGTTCTTC. This encodes CASSSYLYRGTSNNEQFF.

The gene calls are TRBV25-1 and TRBJ2-3; 8 bases are shared with TRBD1. There are 15 residues in the CDR3. Germline assignment: CDR1 MGHDK and CDR2 SYGVNS. Unmatched junction bases numbered 7, after V lost 2 bases and J lost 6 bases. As DNA, the CDR3 is TGTGCCAGCAGTGAACGGGGACAGGTGTTTGATACGCAGTATTTT. It specifies CASSERGQVFDTQYF.

The count of this clone is one. The rearrangement joins TRBV20-1 to TRBJ1-3; tentative D call: TRBD1 (5 bases). The CDR3 contains 11 residues. CDR1 and CDR2 (germline): DFQATT, SNEGSKA (reference sequence). CDR3 protein: CGGLSGNTIYF. In nucleotides, the CDR3 is TGCGGGGGTCTCTCTGGAAACACCATATATTTT.

This sequence joins TRBV4-1 and TRBJ1-5, with 8 bases matching TRBD1. Trimming cost V 4 bases and J 3 bases; bases outside gene matches: 8. This CDR3 comprises 16 residues. Germline V gene data show CDR1 as MGHRA and CDR2 as YSYEKL. The CDR3 here is CASSLSPGQVNQPQHF. The DNA of the CDR3 is TGCGCCAGCAGCCTCTCCCCGGGACAGGTCAATCAGCCCCAGCATTTT.

The J gene is TRBJ2-3, the V gene TRBV19; D not certain. This CDR3 contains 12 residues. Trimming removed 8 bases at V and 3 bases at J, with 9 bases between. The germline V gene encodes CDR1 LNHDA and CDR2 SQIVND (reference sequence). DNA of the CDR3: TGTGCCAGTCAGTCTAGGACAGATACGCAGTATTTT. Protein sequence: CASQSRTDTQYF.

The chain has TRBV11-2 and TRBJ2-7; D is unclear. The V gene's germline CDR1 is SGHAT and CDR2 FQNNGV. The CDR3 is made up of 15 amino acids. Trimming removed 7 bases from V and 3 bases from J, with 19 bases in between. The CDR3 spells CASTPPGAVNYEQYF. The CDR3, as DNA: TGTGCCAGCACCCCCCCCGGAGCAGTTAACTACGAGCAGTACTTC.

The chain employs TRBV18 and TRBJ1-5; perhaps TRBD1 as D (6 bases). CDR3 size: 17 residues. V was shortened by 2 bases and J by 4 bases, with 18 bases between the two germline ends. CDR1 is KGHSH, CDR2 LQKENI, per germline. Here the CDR3 DNA reads TGTGCCAGCTCACCAGCCCCCGGCGGGGGGCTAAATCAGCCCCAGCATTTT. Its protein product is CASSPAPGGGLNQPQHF.

The chain joins TRBV19 to TRBJ1-1; no clear D gene. This CDR3 comprises 17 residues. Germline assignment: CDR1 LNHDA and CDR2 SQIVND (reference sequence). Trimming removed 4 bases at V and 3 bases at J, with 21 bases between. In DNA form, the CDR3 reads TGTGCCAGTAGTACCTCCTCCTTCATAGGGCTCGACACTGAAGCTTTCTTT. Translated: CASSTSSFIGLDTEAFF. Looking up the rest from reference TRBV19 and TRBJ1-1 gives the full variable domain: DGGITQSPKYLFRKEGQNVTLSCEQNLNHDAMYWYRQDPGQGLRLIYYSQIVNDFQKGDIAEGYSVSREKKESFPLTVTSAQKNPTAFYLCASSTSSFIGLDTEAFFGQGTRLTVV.

The V call is TRBV10-3, the J call TRBJ2-7; 10 nucleotides align to TRBD1. The CDR3 has 15 residues. J gave up 0 bases and V 4 bases, and 3 bases lay outside the gene matches. Germline CDR1 reads ENHRY; CDR2 reads SYGVKD. For the CDR3, the DNA is TGTGCCATCAGTGGCCGGGACAGGGGCTCCTACGAGCAGTACTTC. The encoded protein is CAISGRDRGSYEQYF.

This clone has more than one count but fewer than ten. The J gene is TRBJ2-7, the V gene TRBV28, with D unresolved. There are 11 residues in the CDR3. Trimming stripped 6 bases from V and 4 bases from J, with 7 bases between. Germline V gene lookup returns CDR1 MDHEN and CDR2 SYDVKM. CDR3 in DNA: TGTGCCAGCAGCACAAAATACGAGCAGTACTTC. It yields the protein CASSTKYEQYF.

Points on this clone: The sample holds other DNA sequences that translate to the same CDR3. The chain combines TRBV18 with TRBJ1-1; possible D gene TRBD1, 5 bases. Germline lookup yields CDR1 KGHSH and CDR2 LQKENI. The CDR3 has 13 residues. V gave up 4 bases and J gave up 3 bases, with 9 bases separating them. CDR3 region: CASSLGRDTEAFF. The CDR3 nucleotides read TGTGCCAGCTCACTGGGACGGGACACTGAAGCTTTCTTT.

DNA of the CDR3: TGTGCCAGCAGCCAGAGAGGGGTAGTGACAGATACGCAGTATTTT. Residues: CASSQRGVVTDTQYF. The chain employs TRBV5-6 and TRBJ2-3; D tentatively reads TRBD1 or TRBD2 (5 bases each). The CDR3 extends over 15 amino acids. V lost 4 bases and J 3 bases, leaving 15 bases between the germline ends. Germline assignment: CDR1 SGHDT and CDR2 YYEEEE.

The rearrangement links TRBV7-2 to TRBJ2-5; D perhaps matches TRBD1 (6 bases). CDR3 length equals 16 residues. CDR1 SGHTA and CDR2 FQGNSA come from the germline V gene. V was cut by 4 bases and J by 5 bases, with 20 bases left in between. The CDR3 spells CASSSSGTLARETQYF. The CDR3 coding sequence is TGTGCCAGCAGCTCCTCCGGGACACTCGCAAGGGAGACCCAGTACTTC. The full variable domain, its missing parts supplied by reference TRBV7-2 and TRBJ2-5, is GAGVSQSPSNKVTEKGKDVELRCDPISGHTALYWYRQSLGQGLEFLIYFQGNSAPDKSGLPSDRFSAERTGGSVSTLTIQRTQQEDSAVYLCASSSSGTLARETQYFGPGTRLLVL.

The chain carries TRBV5-1 and TRBJ1-2; TRBD1 agrees at 7 bases. The V gene end was trimmed by 4 bases and the J gene end by 9 bases; junction bases not matched to a gene: 6. The CDR3 has 12 residues. Germline V CDR1 and CDR2: SGHRS, YFSETQ. CDR3 loop: CASSPDRDRYTF. The DNA of the CDR3 is TGCGCCAGCAGCCCCGACAGGGATCGCTACACCTTC.

This clone was seen a handful of times. The chain recombines TRBV14 with TRBJ1-1, with D perhaps TRBD1 (6 bases). V was shortened by 3 bases and J by 7 bases, with 21 bases between the two germline ends. Germline V gives CDR1 SGHDN, CDR2 FVKESK. The CDR3 is made up of 16 amino acids. The CDR3 sequence is CASSHRTGTRSGEAFF. Here the CDR3 DNA reads TGTGCCAGCAGCCATCGAACCGGGACACGGAGTGGTGAAGCTTTCTTT.

This clone was seen just once. V is TRBV19 and J is TRBJ2-7; no clear D gene. Germline assignment: CDR1 LNHDA and CDR2 SQIVND (reference sequence). The CDR3 is 15 residues long. Trimming left V 4 bases short and J 2 bases short, with 15 bases between. The CDR3 reads CASSRGHEDTYEQYF. The DNA for the CDR3 is TGTGCCAGTAGTAGAGGTCACGAGGATACCTACGAGCAGTACTTC.

The chain has TRBV19 and TRBJ1-4; 9 bases agree with TRBD1. Germline V gives CDR1 LNHDA, CDR2 SQIVND (reference sequence). This CDR3 spans 15 amino acids. V shed 6 bases, J shed 6 bases, and the junction held 8 bases outside the gene matches. The CDR3 is CASSGMRQGDEKLFF. CDR3 bases: TGTGCCAGTAGCGGAATGAGACAGGGGGATGAAAAACTGTTTTTT.

The chain carries TRBV7-9 and TRBJ2-1, with TRBD1 as a possible D gene (6 bases). The CDR3 totals 13 residues. Germline CDR1 reads SEHNR; CDR2 reads FQNEAQ (reference sequence). The V and J ends lost 3 bases and 4 bases respectively, with 7 bases between them. CDR3 coding DNA: TGTGCCAGCAGCTTCGGGACATACAATGAGCAGTTCTTC. Its translation: CASSFGTYNEQFF. Full variable domain (remainder filled in from reference TRBV7-9 and TRBJ2-1): DTGVSQNPRHKITKRGQNVTFRCDPISEHNRLYWYRQTLGQGPEFLTYFQNEAQLEKSRLLSDRFSAERPKGSFSTLEIQRTEQGDSAMYLCASSFGTYNEQFFGPGTRLTVL.

V usage is TRBV10-3 and J usage is TRBJ2-1, with a possible D match to TRBD2 (5 bases). V was shortened by 10 bases and J by 1 base, with 14 bases between the two germline ends. The CDR3 is made up of 14 amino acids. Germline CDR1 and CDR2: ENHRY and SYGVKD. The CDR3 is CASGGGGSYNEQFF. CDR3 DNA sequence: TGTGCCAGCGGAGGCGGTGGTTCCTACAATGAGCAGTTCTTC.

This clone has just a few counts. This rearrangement joins TRBV11-3 to TRBJ2-1, with TRBD2 matching 9 bases. With 0 bases clipped from V and 0 bases from J, the junction kept 0 bases outside the gene matches. The germline V gene has CDR1 SGHNT and CDR2 YENEEA. The CDR3 totals 16 residues. The CDR3 sequence is CASSLDSGSSYNEQFF. The CDR3 bases are TGTGCCAGCAGCTTAGATAGCGGGAGCTCCTACAATGAGCAGTTCTTC.

The chain uses TRBV29-1 and TRBJ2-7, with D unresolved. The V end was cut by 4 bases, the J end by 4 bases, with 11 bases between. CDR1 and CDR2 (germline): SQVTM, ANQGSEA. The CDR3 loop spans 12 amino acids. CDR3: CSVGGPRYEQYF. CDR3 nucleotide sequence: TGCAGCGTTGGTGGCCCTAGGTACGAGCAGTACTTC.